This T cell receptor beta chain originates from a study of blood T cell repertoires in COVID-19. Authors' data handling: How many nucleated cells were present was estimated from reference gene primer amplification. Assay used: immunoSEQ multiplex PCR; TCRdb lists only in-frame clones, some missing. V, J and clone size are those of that table, while D and trimming were read from the DNA. The table shows 300,000 to 400,000 clones, with under 90% occurring only once. Trimming removed 6 bases at V and 0 bases at J, with 11 bases between. This CDR3 is 14 amino acids long. Per the germline V gene, CDR1 is MNHEY and CDR2 is SMNVEV (reference sequence).

The source is a woman under 40 with COVID-19, enrolled during active disease. Sequenced material: peripheral blood. This chain uses TRBV27 with TRBJ1-1; TRBD1 might be the D (5 bases). CDR3 in DNA: TGTGCCAGCAGCCCCAGGGTAATGAACACTGAAGCTTTCTTT. As protein: CASSPRVMNTEAFF.